The clone carrying this TCR beta chain occurred a few times. Its antigen is unidentified. This CDR3 is 15 amino acids long. The V segment lost 4 bases and the J segment 4 bases; nucleotides outside the gene matches: 8. Germline V gene sequence: CDR1 MGHRA, CDR2 YSYEKL. This entry belongs to a study of molecular identifiers for immune sequencing clone quantification. About the research overall: Replicates partitioned RNA from approximately 20,000 or 98,000 naive CD8 cells into five parts, sequencing four.

TCRdb re-derived calls from the PCR reads in MiXCR, one entry per CDR3 protein. The repertoire has a few hundred thousand distinct CDR3 sequences, about 25% of them found once; the top ten carry approximately 0.8%. Study results and caveats: Jurkat TCR RNA spiked in from one cell reportedly remained identifiable amid 850,000 to 1,000,000 naive cells.

Naive CD8 T cells were FACS-sorted by CD8+CD4-CCR7+CD45RA+ markers. The TCR sequence derives from a human donor in good health. Some libraries in this study had Jurkat cell RNA spiked in. J is TRBJ1-2 and V is TRBV4-1; 8 bases match TRBD1. Sequencing used naive CD8+ T cells from blood, with Jurkat cell RNA spiked in. The subset denotes: FACS-sorted CD8+CD4-CCR7+CD45RA+ naive T cells. The DNA of the CDR3 is TGCGCCAGCAGCCTAGGACAGGGATCAAGCTATGGCTACACCTTC. Translated, it gives CASSLGQGSSYGYTF.